These T cell receptor beta chains were read from a single sample in a study of blood T cells in healthy people across ages. A single record per CDR3 protein comes from TCRdb applying MiXCR to the 5' RACE reads. Of about 2 million distinct CDR3 sequences listed, roughly 49% are singletons. Input material: blood. The receptors were sampled from a woman aged 40 to 50 in good health. Each CDR3 is given with its conserved first and last residue. A D gene is named only where the DNA matches it firmly. Size values are once, few and many counts, or a class for expanded clones, and some rows have none.

d_call: TRBD1
v_call: TRBV4-2
j_call: TRBJ2-1
clone_size: few
cdr3_nt: TGTGCCAGCAGCCCCGACAGGGTCGGGTACAATGAGCAGTTCTTC
cdr3_aa: CASSPDRVGYNEQFF

d_call: .
v_call: TRBV10-1
j_call: TRBJ1-2
clone_size: .
cdr3_nt: TGCGCCAGCAGTGAATCTCCGGGCTTCCACTATGGCTACACCTTC
cdr3_aa: CASSESPGFHYGYTF

d_call: .
v_call: TRBV29-1
j_call: TRBJ1-2
clone_size: .
cdr3_nt: TGCAGCGTTGACAAGGACGCCTATGGCTACACCTTC
cdr3_aa: CSVDKDAYGYTF

d_call: TRBD1
v_call: TRBV7-2
j_call: TRBJ1-2
clone_size: .
cdr3_nt: TGTGCCAGCAGCCCTACATTACAGGGGGCGTGGGTGGGTGGCTACACCTTC
cdr3_aa: CASSPTLQGAWVGGYTF

d_call: .
v_call: TRBV12-3/TRBV12-4
j_call: TRBJ2-1
clone_size: .
cdr3_nt: TGTGCCAGCAGTGCGATTTCGGGCAATGAGCAGTTCTTC
cdr3_aa: CASSAISGNEQFF

d_call: .
v_call: TRBV7-9
j_call: TRBJ2-5
clone_size: .
cdr3_nt: TGTGCCAGCAGCTTACCGGGGATCGTGGAGACCCAGTACTTC
cdr3_aa: CASSLPGIVETQYF

d_call: .
v_call: TRBV7-3
j_call: TRBJ2-3
clone_size: few
cdr3_nt: TGTGCCAGCAGCTCGCTCTCGGGGGGCATGACAGATACGCAGTATTTT
cdr3_aa: CASSSLSGGMTDTQYF

d_call: .
v_call: TRBV3-1
j_call: TRBJ2-1
clone_size: few
cdr3_nt: TGTGCCAGCAGCCAAAGAGCGGCTGGGAATGAGCAGTTCTTC
cdr3_aa: CASSQRAAGNEQFF

d_call: TRBD2
v_call: TRBV27
j_call: TRBJ2-1
clone_size: .
cdr3_nt: TGTGCCAGCAGTTTTATCCGCGGACTAGCGGGGGGAAGCCCCTACAATGAGCAGTTCTTC
cdr3_aa: CASSFIRGLAGGSPYNEQFF

d_call: .
v_call: TRBV5-1
j_call: TRBJ2-1
clone_size: many
cdr3_nt: TGCGCCAGCAGCTTGGATCCAGGGCGGTATGAGCAGTTCTTC
cdr3_aa: CASSLDPGRYEQFF

d_call: .
v_call: TRBV5-1
j_call: TRBJ1-2
clone_size: .
cdr3_nt: TGCGCCAGCAGCACAGGACAGACTACCCCCTATGGCTACACCTTC
cdr3_aa: CASSTGQTTPYGYTF

d_call: .
v_call: TRBV11-3
j_call: TRBJ2-1
clone_size: .
cdr3_nt: TGTGCCGGCAGCTTTGGAGGGGGGTACAATGAGCAGTTCTTC
cdr3_aa: CAGSFGGGYNEQFF

d_call: .
v_call: TRBV6-5
j_call: TRBJ2-7
clone_size: .
cdr3_nt: TGTGCCAGCAGTTACTCCTCCGGGACAATTGCCGAGCAGTACTTC
cdr3_aa: CASSYSSGTIAEQYF

d_call: .
v_call: TRBV9
j_call: TRBJ2-7
clone_size: few
cdr3_nt: TGTGCCAGCAGCGTAGGAGTAATGTACGAGCAGTACTTC
cdr3_aa: CASSVGVMYEQYF

d_call: .
v_call: TRBV4-1
j_call: TRBJ1-4
clone_size: .
cdr3_nt: TGCGCCGGCAGCCAAGAGTCAGGAGATGAAAAACTGTTTTTT
cdr3_aa: CAGSQESGDEKLFF

d_call: .
v_call: TRBV7-3
j_call: TRBJ2-3
clone_size: .
cdr3_nt: TGTGCCAGCAGAGAGACAGCTTACACAGATACGCAGTATTTT
cdr3_aa: CASRETAYTDTQYF